The source of this TCR beta chain is a study of OX40 agonist ivuxolimab in advanced cancers. Turning to the study itself: Ivuxolimab is a fully human IgG2 antibody that activates OX40 (CD134). Notes on the study in general: Part of the nonresponder group also had normalized T-cell clonal expansion that was low. Averaged across samples, CD8+ T cells carried more expanded clones than CD4+ did. In the 0.1-3.0 mg/kg groups, partial responders showed among the lowest expansion.

Germline V gene sequence: CDR1 MDHEN, CDR2 SYDVKM. The CDR3 totals 14 residues. The ends lost 5 bases at V and 6 bases at J; junction bases unmatched: 6. Method: immunoSEQ multiplex PCR; TCRdb's copy keeps in-frame clones and lacks some. Of under 80,000 clones in the sample, around 84% were seen once. In the case of this clone: The target antigen is unknown.

The sequencing here drew on CD4+ or CD8+ T cells sorted from blood, taken in a trial of the OX40 agonist ivuxolimab. The gene calls are TRBV28 and TRBJ1-5; 8 nucleotides match TRBD1. This TCR was sampled from an adult with an advanced solid tumor such as melanoma, head and neck, liver or kidney cancer. This chain's CDR3 is CASSTRTGSQPQHF. CDR3 nucleotide sequence: TGTGCCAGCAGTACAAGGACAGGGAGTCAGCCCCAGCATTTT.